The 12 T cell receptor beta chains reported below all come from one sample, sequenced in a study of blood T cell repertoires in COVID-19. Generated by immunoSEQ multiplex PCR, the TCRdb table keeps only in-frame clones and is missing some. Among roughly 80,000 clones listed, 86% were seen once. Material for sequencing was peripheral blood. The receptors come from a man older than 75 in a cohort sampled during active COVID-19.

This chain connects TRBV5-1 to TRBJ1-6, with 8 positions matching TRBD1. V shed 0 bases and J 7 bases; nucleotides not matched to a gene: 3. The CDR3 consists of 15 residues. Per the germline V gene, CDR1 is SGHRS and CDR2 is YFSETQ. This CDR3 reads CASSLESGGNSPLHF. In DNA, the CDR3 is TGCGCCAGCAGCTTGGAGTCAGGGGGCAATTCACCCCTCCACTTT.

The chain recombines TRBV5-6 with TRBJ1-5; 7 bases fit TRBD1. Germline V gene lookup returns CDR1 SGHDT and CDR2 YYEEEE. The CDR3 covers 14 residues. V lost 2 bases, J lost 7 bases, and 6 bases stayed unmatched. CDR3 sequence reads: CASSLGAGGQPQHF. In nucleotides, the CDR3 is TGTGCCAGCAGCTTAGGGGCAGGGGGGCAGCCCCAGCATTTT.

J is TRBJ1-2 and V is TRBV2, with D possibly being TRBD1 (5 bases). CDR3 length equals 13 residues. Germline lookup yields CDR1 SNHLY and CDR2 FYNNEI. Trimming left V 7 bases short and J 1 base short, with 10 bases between. CDR3 sequence (DNA): TGTGCCAGCAATCTCAGGGTTAACTATGGCTACACCTTC. Translated, it gives CASNLRVNYGYTF.

The chain recombines TRBV29-1 with TRBJ1-5, with unresolved D. Trimming removed 3 bases from V and 6 bases from J, with 21 bases in between. Germline lookup yields CDR1 SQVTM and CDR2 ANQGSEA. There are 16 residues in the CDR3. The CDR3 loop is CSVELLGPGVGQPQHF. The CDR3 DNA reads as TGCAGCGTTGAGCTGTTGGGCCCCGGGGTTGGTCAGCCCCAGCATTTT.

The rearrangement uses TRBV5-1 and TRBJ1-4; D is unresolved. The germline V and J ends were trimmed by 4 bases and 8 bases, with 21 bases remaining between them. Germline-derived CDR1 and CDR2 are SGHRS and YFSETQ. CDR3 length: 16 amino acids. The CDR3 DNA is TGCGCCAGCAGCCCGCGGGGTTCGGTGATGGGCGAAAAACTGTTTTTT. Protein sequence: CASSPRGSVMGEKLFF.

The chain has TRBV29-1 and TRBJ2-5; 8 bases fit TRBD1. The V segment lost 4 bases and the J segment 4 bases; nucleotides outside the gene matches: 5. The germline gives CDR1 SQVTM, CDR2 ANQGSEA. This CDR3 spans 13 amino acids. The CDR3 DNA reads as TGCAGCGTTGGGACAGGGAACAGAGAGACCCAGTACTTC. Protein sequence: CSVGTGNRETQYF.

The chain links TRBV6-5 to TRBJ2-2; 9 bases match TRBD2. The junction had 4 bases not matched to a gene; V was cut back by 1 base and J by 4 bases. The CDR3 is 16 amino acids. The germline CDR1 and CDR2 sequences are MNHEY and SVGAGI. Written as DNA, the CDR3 is TGTGCCAGCAGTTACTTACCAGCGGGGGGCACCGGGGAGCTGTTTTTT. The encoded protein is CASSYLPAGGTGELFF.

J is TRBJ2-2 and V is TRBV27, with D perhaps TRBD2 (5 bases). Deletions cut 5 bases from V and 6 bases from J, with 19 bases between. This CDR3 is built from 16 residues. Germline V CDR1 and CDR2: MNHEY, SMNVEV (reference sequence). For the CDR3, the DNA is TGTGCCAGCAGTAGGAGGTTGAAAAATGCACCCGGGGAGCTGTTTTTT. It translates to CASSRRLKNAPGELFF.

The rearrangement joins TRBV18 to TRBJ1-6; D not resolved. The CDR3 is 14 amino acids. Trimming shortened V by 1 base and J by 5 bases, and 6 bases separated the two germline ends. Germline lookup yields CDR1 KGHSH and CDR2 LQKENI. The CDR3 loop is CASSPRRDNSPLHF. In DNA form, the CDR3 reads TGTGCCAGCTCACCACGGAGAGATAATTCACCCCTCCACTTT.

About this clone itself: This sample also contains other DNA sequences that code for the same CDR3. V and J are TRBV20-1 and TRBJ1-1; D gene unclear. Germline loops: CDR1 DFQATT, CDR2 SNEGSKA (reference sequence). The CDR3 loop spans 10 amino acids. Trimming took off 5 bases at V and 1 base at J, with 2 bases between the two ends. The CDR3 region has the DNA TGCAGTGCTCGGAACACTGAAGCTTTCTTT. This codes for CSARNTEAFF.

The genes are TRBV5-1 and TRBJ2-3; 7 bases are shared with TRBD1. This CDR3 region has 16 residues. Per germline, CDR1 SGHRS and CDR2 YFSETQ. The trim removed 2 bases at V and 0 bases at J, leaving 6 bases unmatched. CDR3 sequence reads: CASSFSGTDSTDTQYF. The CDR3 nucleotides read TGCGCCAGCAGCTTCTCCGGGACAGACAGCACAGATACGCAGTATTTT.

The CDR3 nucleotides are TGTGCTAGTGGCCCTCGAGGGCTGGTGACTGAAGCTTTCTTT. Translating gives CASGPRGLVTEAFF. J is TRBJ1-1 and V is TRBV12-5; D unresolved. With 6 bases removed from V and 5 bases from J, the gap between germline ends came to 16 bases. In germline, CDR1 is LGHNT, CDR2 FRNRAP. This CDR3 is 14 amino acids long.